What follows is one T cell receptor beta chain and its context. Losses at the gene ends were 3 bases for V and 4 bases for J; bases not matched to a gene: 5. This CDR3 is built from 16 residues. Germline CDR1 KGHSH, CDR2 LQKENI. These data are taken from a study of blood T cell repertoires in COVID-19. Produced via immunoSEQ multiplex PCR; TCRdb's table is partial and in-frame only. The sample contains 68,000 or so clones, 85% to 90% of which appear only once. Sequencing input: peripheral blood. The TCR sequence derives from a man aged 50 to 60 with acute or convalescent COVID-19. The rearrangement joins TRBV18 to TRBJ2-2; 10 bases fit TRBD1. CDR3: CASSPRTGGSTGELFF. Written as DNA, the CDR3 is TGTGCCAGCTCACCCCGGACAGGGGGATCCACCGGGGAGCTGTTTTTT.